The 32 T cell receptor beta chains below all came from one sample that was sequenced in a study of T-cell reconstitution after alpha-beta-depleted transplantation in children. Unique molecular identifiers were incorporated during preparation of the TCRbeta library. TCRdb ran MiXCR on the PCR reads and lists one entry per CDR3 protein. The sample has hundreds of thousands of distinct CDR3 sequences, around 13% seen once; the top ten hold roughly 0.77%. Sequenced material: PBMCs, taken before TCRalphabeta/CD19-depleted stem cell transplant. These receptors were taken from a girl between 2 and 10 years old with congenital amegakaryocytic thrombocytopenia, due to receive a stem cell transplant.

J is TRBJ2-5 and V is TRBV12-3 or TRBV12-4; D is unresolved. V shed 3 bases and J shed 2 bases, with 7 bases lying between them. There are 13 residues in the CDR3. CDR3 sequence reads: CASSFMSQETQYF. The CDR3 DNA follows: TGTGCCAGCAGTTTTATGTCGCAAGAGACCCAGTACTTC.

This clonotype was observed many times. CDR3 protein: CSAAYAGVGNEQFF. In DNA form, the CDR3 reads TGCAGTGCTGCCTACGCGGGGGTGGGCAATGAGCAGTTCTTC. The rearrangement links TRBV20-1 to TRBJ2-1; 7 positions match TRBD2. V was clipped by 5 bases and J by 6 bases; unmatched bases: 10. Germline CDR1 reads DFQATT; CDR2 reads SNEGSKA (reference sequence). The CDR3 runs to 14 residues.

The chain carries TRBV20-1 and TRBJ2-7; TRBD2 matches 13 bases. Germline assignment: CDR1 DFQATT and CDR2 SNEGSKA (reference sequence). Trimming removed 0 bases from V and 3 bases from J; junction bases left unmatched: 5. There are 16 residues in the CDR3. In DNA, the CDR3 is TGCAGTGCTAGAGATCCTCGGACTAGCGGGAGCTACGAGCAGTACTTC. It yields the protein CSARDPRTSGSYEQYF.

This chain connects TRBV20-1 to TRBJ2-5, with D possibly called TRBD1 or TRBD2 (5 bases each). The V end was cut by 6 bases, the J end by 2 bases, with 13 bases between. The CDR3 extends over 13 amino acids. CDR1 DFQATT and CDR2 SNEGSKA come from the germline V gene (reference sequence). CDR3 sequence: CSAKGTEQETQYF. CDR3 bases: TGCAGTGCAAAAGGGACGGAACAAGAGACCCAGTACTTC.

The rearrangement links TRBV12-3 or TRBV12-4 to TRBJ1-5, with a tentative D call TRBD1 (6 bases). V was shortened by 5 bases and J by 0 bases, with 17 bases between the two germline ends. CDR3 size: 17 residues. The CDR3 here is CASSPGPTGHSNQPQHF. The CDR3 DNA is TGTGCCAGCAGTCCCGGACCGACGGGACATAGCAATCAGCCCCAGCATTTT.

This chain links TRBV18 with TRBJ1-1; no clear D gene. The V gene lost 2 bases and the J gene lost 8 bases, with 12 bases spanning the gap. There are 13 residues in the CDR3. The germline gives CDR1 KGHSH, CDR2 LQKENI. The CDR3 DNA sequence: TGTGCCAGCTCACCAGGCGGCCGATCCGAAGCTTTCTTT. Protein product: CASSPGGRSEAFF.

In this sample, this clonotype turned up a few times. The chain carries TRBV3-1 and TRBJ2-7; 10 bases agree with TRBD2. The trim removed 0 bases at V and 5 bases at J, leaving 4 bases unmatched. The V gene's germline CDR1 is LGHDT and CDR2 YNNKEL (reference sequence). CDR3 length: 15 residues. The CDR3 loop reads CASSQDPSGRDEQYF. CDR3 DNA sequence: TGTGCCAGCAGCCAAGATCCCAGCGGGAGGGACGAGCAGTACTTC.

In its sample, this clonotype was seen many times. The rearrangement joins TRBV21-1 to TRBJ2-7; TRBD2, the table's D call, was not compared with the DNA. TRBV21-1 is listed as a pseudogene. This CDR3 has 16 residues. In DNA, the CDR3 is TGTGCCAGCAGCTGTGGCAGTCCTAGGTCCCAATACGAGCAGTACTTC. This translates into CASSCGSPRSQYEQYF.

The chain carries TRBV5-6 and TRBJ2-7; the D gene is possibly TRBD1 (5 bases). Per the germline V gene, CDR1 is SGHDT and CDR2 is YYEEEE. V gave up 6 bases and J gave up 7 bases, with 20 bases separating them. The CDR3 is 14 amino acids. DNA for the CDR3: TGTGCCAGCACATCTATCGGAAGGGCAGGGGAGCAGTACTTC. This gives the protein CASTSIGRAGEQYF. The full variable domain, rest sourced from reference TRBV5-6 and TRBJ2-7, is DAGVTQSPTHLIKTRGQQVTLRCSPKSGHDTVSWYQQALGQGPQFIFQYYEEEERQRGNFPDRFSGHQFPNYSSELNVNALLLGDSALYLCASTSIGRAGEQYFGPGTRLTVT.

This clonotype was found many times. The chain combines TRBV5-1 with TRBJ2-7, with 7 bases aligning to TRBD2. There are 14 residues in the CDR3. The trim removed 4 bases at V and 3 bases at J, leaving 7 bases unmatched. Looked up from germline, CDR1 is SGHRS and CDR2 is YFSETQ. The CDR3 loop is CASSERSGNYEQYF. CDR3 nucleotide sequence: TGCGCCAGCAGCGAAAGGAGCGGGAACTACGAGCAGTACTTC.

This clonotype has at least ten counts. The chain carries TRBV20-1 and TRBJ2-7; TRBD1 or TRBD2 may be the D gene (6 bases each). The germline V and J ends were trimmed by 0 bases and 9 bases, with 12 bases remaining between them. Germline CDR1 and CDR2: DFQATT and SNEGSKA (reference sequence). The CDR3 spans 12 residues. The DNA for the CDR3 is TGCAGTGCTAGAGATCTAGGGGGGTGGCAGTACTTC. Translated, it gives CSARDLGGWQYF.

In DNA, the CDR3 is TGTGCCAGCAGGCTACGGGTATGGGGCACAGATACGCAGTATTTT. As protein: CASRLRVWGTDTQYF. The rearrangement joins TRBV6-1 to TRBJ2-3; no clear D gene. The CDR3 runs to 15 residues. Germline CDR1 and CDR2: MNHNS and SASEGT. V lost 6 bases to trimming and J lost 1 base, with 14 bases between them.

This clonotype appeared many times. The chain carries TRBV18 and TRBJ2-4; D is ambiguous. The CDR3 has 13 amino acids. Germline V gene data show CDR1 as KGHSH and CDR2 as LQKENI. V was pared by 0 bases and J by 6 bases, with 6 bases between. Written as DNA, the CDR3 is TGTGCCAGCTCACCACCCGGAATAAACATTCAGTACTTC. It yields the protein CASSPPGINIQYF. Variable domain in full (rest from reference TRBV18 and TRBJ2-4): NAGVMQNPRHLVRRRGQEARLRCSPMKGHSHVYWYRQLPEEGLKFMVYLQKENIIDESGMPKERFSAEFPKEGPSILRIQQVVRGDSAAYFCASSPPGINIQYFGAGTRLSVL.

In this sample, this clonotype turned up a few times. The CDR3 spells CASSEAGPLGTEAFF. CDR3 nucleotide sequence: TGTGCCAGCAGTGAAGCAGGGCCCCTCGGCACTGAAGCTTTCTTT. This rearrangement joins TRBV6-1 to TRBJ1-1; no clear D gene. Germline assignment: CDR1 MNHNS and CDR2 SASEGT. This CDR3 has 15 amino acids. V was pared by 0 bases and J by 4 bases, with 12 bases between.

This clonotype was detected ten times or more. This rearrangement joins TRBV9 to TRBJ2-3, with 9 bases that match TRBD2. The V gene's germline CDR1 is SGDLS and CDR2 YYNGEE. Unmatched junction bases numbered 6, after V lost 7 bases and J lost 3 bases. CDR3 length equals 14 residues. In DNA form, the CDR3 reads TGTGCCAGCTTCGGGCTAGCGGGAACAGATACGCAGTATTTT. It is translated as CASFGLAGTDTQYF.

This clonotype was observed a handful of times. The rearrangement links TRBV12-3 or TRBV12-4 to TRBJ2-6; D is uncertain. The CDR3 consists of 16 residues. Trimming left V 3 bases short and J 0 bases short, with 9 bases between. CDR3 bases: TGTGCCAGCAGTTTTTCTTTAAACTCTGGGGCCAACGTCCTGACTTTC. Its protein is CASSFSLNSGANVLTF.

The rearrangement uses TRBV18 and TRBJ2-5; D not resolved. The CDR3 is 13 amino acids. CDR1 is KGHSH, CDR2 LQKENI, per germline. V lost 3 bases, J lost 3 bases, and 8 bases lay in between. This chain's CDR3 is CASSPLRKETQYF. CDR3 bases: TGTGCCAGCTCACCTCTGAGAAAAGAGACCCAGTACTTC.

This chain links TRBV7-6 with TRBJ2-1; D is perhaps TRBD2 (7 bases). V was shortened by 5 bases and J by 6 bases, with 17 bases between the two germline ends. The CDR3 is 15 residues long. Germline assignment: CDR1 SGHVS and CDR2 FNYEAQ. CDR3 loop: CASSLYKGGSNEQFF. The CDR3 DNA follows: TGTGCCAGCAGCCTCTACAAGGGGGGGTCCAATGAGCAGTTCTTC.

This clonotype was detected a few times. V is TRBV7-6 and J is TRBJ1-4; no reliable D call. V lost 2 bases, J lost 3 bases, and 16 bases lay in between. From germline, CDR1 is SGHVS and CDR2 FNYEAQ. The CDR3 extends over 17 amino acids. The CDR3 loop reads CASSLHGLFGSNEKLFF. The CDR3 DNA sequence: TGTGCCAGCAGCTTACACGGACTTTTTGGTTCTAATGAAAAACTGTTTTTT.

CDR3 amino acids: CASSLPRTGGGNEQFF. CDR3 in DNA: TGTGCCAGTAGTCTACCTCGGACAGGGGGCGGGAATGAGCAGTTCTTC. The rearrangement joins TRBV19 to TRBJ2-1, with 11 bases lining up with TRBD1. V shed 5 bases and J 7 bases; nucleotides not matched to a gene: 10. From germline, CDR1 is LNHDA and CDR2 SQIVND (reference sequence). The CDR3 is 16 residues long.

The chain links TRBV20-1 to TRBJ2-6; D gene uncertain. The CDR3 sequence is 17 residues long. Looked up from germline, CDR1 is DFQATT and CDR2 is SNEGSKA (reference sequence). V lost 0 bases and J 0 bases, leaving 12 bases between the germline ends. CDR3 loop: CSARDPLRISGANVLTF. CDR3 DNA sequence: TGCAGTGCTAGAGATCCGTTGAGGATCTCTGGGGCCAACGTCCTGACTTTC.

This clonotype occurred many times. The chain has TRBV6-1 and TRBJ1-1; no clear D. Germline V gene sequence: CDR1 MNHNS, CDR2 SASEGT. The V and J ends lost 4 bases and 5 bases respectively, with 23 bases between them. The CDR3 sequence is 17 residues long. CDR3 loop: CASSGYTPHSIWTEAFF. CDR3 DNA: TGTGCCAGCAGTGGATATACGCCCCACTCGATTTGGACTGAAGCTTTCTTT.

The genes are TRBV10-3 and TRBJ2-5; 9 bases fit TRBD2. V was pared by 0 bases and J by 1 base, with 15 bases of the junction left unmatched. The CDR3 sequence is 20 residues long. The germline V gene has CDR1 ENHRY and CDR2 SYGVKD. The CDR3 protein is CAISESVTRGAGGLQETQYF. The CDR3 nucleotides read TGTGCCATCAGTGAGTCGGTTACACGAGGAGCGGGAGGTCTCCAAGAGACCCAGTACTTC.

This rearrangement joins TRBV24-1 to TRBJ2-1; tentatively, D is TRBD2 (5 bases). Germline V gene lookup returns CDR1 KGHDR and CDR2 SFDVKD. CDR3 length: 15 residues. The ends were cut back, 3 bases at V and 8 bases at J, with 16 bases in the middle. CDR3 nucleotide sequence: TGTGCCACCAGTGATACCGGGCCCTCCGGGGATGAGCAGTTCTTC. Protein product: CATSDTGPSGDEQFF.

This clonotype was detected many times. The gene calls are TRBV6-5 and TRBJ2-1; 7 bases fit TRBD2. V lost 1 base to trimming and J lost 2 bases; unmatched junction nucleotides: 8. This CDR3 region has 17 residues. The V gene's germline CDR1 is MNHEY and CDR2 SVGAGI. CDR3 protein: CASSYLALAFPYNEQFF. The CDR3 DNA reads as TGTGCCAGCAGTTACTTGGCACTAGCGTTTCCCTACAATGAGCAGTTCTTC.

This clonotype was picked up many times. The chain joins TRBV5-1 to TRBJ1-1; possible D gene TRBD1, 5 bases. Germline V gene lookup returns CDR1 SGHRS and CDR2 YFSETQ. Trimming pared 1 base from V and 0 bases from J, leaving 10 bases between. The CDR3 has 15 residues. The CDR3 loop is CASSLSVGLNTEAFF. For the CDR3, the DNA is TGCGCCAGCAGCTTGTCCGTGGGGCTGAACACTGAAGCTTTCTTT.

This clonotype showed up just a few times. DNA of the CDR3: TGCGCCAGCCTCCCCGTGGCGGGAGGTGGTAATGAGCAGTTCTTC. Translating it yields CASLPVAGGGNEQFF. The V and J genes are TRBV5-1 and TRBJ2-1, with 8 bases fitting TRBD2. Germline trimming cut 7 bases from V and 7 bases from J; bases unmatched to any gene: 13. Germline CDR1 SGHRS, CDR2 YFSETQ. The CDR3 sequence is 15 residues long. The full variable domain, rest sourced from reference TRBV5-1 and TRBJ2-1, is KAGVTQTPRYLIKTRGQQVTLSCSPISGHRSVSWYQQTPGQGLQFLFEYFSETQRNKGNFPGRFSGRQFSNSRSEMNVSTLELGDSALYLCASLPVAGGGNEQFFGPGTRLTVL.

This clonotype was counted ten times or more. This chain uses TRBV5-6 with TRBJ2-2; D not resolved. V shed 4 bases and J shed 2 bases, with 6 bases lying between them. The CDR3 has 13 amino acids. The germline V gene encodes CDR1 SGHDT and CDR2 YYEEEE. The CDR3 DNA follows: TGTGCCAGCAGCCAGACTAACACCGGGGAGCTGTTTTTT. Protein: CASSQTNTGELFF.

A note on this clonotype: Given a much more abundant clone one base away, this may be a read error. The V gene is TRBV29-1, the J gene TRBJ2-7; possibly TRBD1 for D (6 bases). Trimming shortened V by 4 bases and J by 0 bases, and 22 bases separated the two germline ends. The CDR3 is 17 residues long. Germline values: CDR1 SQVTM, CDR2 ANQGSEA. CDR3 sequence: CSVAVRKQGGLSYEQYF. In DNA form, the CDR3 reads TGCAGCGTTGCAGTACGCAAACAGGGTGGCCTCTCCTACGAGCAGTACTTC.

This clonotype was seen repeatedly, ten times or more. The chain links TRBV4-2 to TRBJ1-2; TRBD1 matches 8 bases. Germline lookup yields CDR1 LGHNA and CDR2 YNFKEQ. The CDR3 is 16 amino acids. The V segment lost 0 bases and the J segment 4 bases; nucleotides outside the gene matches: 7. CDR3 residues: CASSQDDRGAIYGYTF. CDR3 nucleotides: TGTGCCAGCAGCCAAGATGACAGGGGTGCTATCTATGGCTACACCTTC.

This clonotype was counted a few times. The J gene is TRBJ2-7, the V gene TRBV12-3 or TRBV12-4; TRBD2 aligns across 11 bases. The CDR3 consists of 20 residues. The V segment lost 4 bases and the J segment 4 bases; nucleotides outside the gene matches: 21. CDR3 bases: TGTGCCAGCAGTTCACGGTTCGCTCACCGACTAGCGGGATTTGAGTACGAGCAGTACTTC. This codes for CASSSRFAHRLAGFEYEQYF.

This clonotype showed up many times. The rearrangement uses TRBV11-3 and TRBJ2-1; D gene unclear. This CDR3 spans 15 amino acids. Trimming removed 5 bases from V and 0 bases from J, with 11 bases in between. The V gene's germline CDR1 is SGHNT and CDR2 YENEEA. The CDR3: CASSKAVSSYNEQFF. The DNA of the CDR3 is TGTGCCAGCAGCAAGGCAGTAAGCTCCTACAATGAGCAGTTCTTC.